This TCR beta chain comes out of a study of CD8+ T cells in alopecia areata (dated by TCRdb to the late 2010s). Study-level background: Treated patients were enrolled in an open-label pilot trial of oral tofacitinib, 5 to 10 mg twice daily, for moderate-to-severe alopecia areata. Tofacitinib was administered for 6 to 18 months, and 6 months of follow-up off drug were then conducted to assess delayed response and recurrence. To study T cell clonal expansion in alopecia areata, the researchers applied high-throughput TCRbeta sequencing to both the C3H/HeJ mouse model and human patients. Scalp tissue and sorted CD4+ and CD8+ peripheral blood T cells from patchy and totalis/universalis alopecia areata patients and from healthy controls were covered by human TCRbeta sequencing. Tofacitinib-treated patients had biopsies at baseline and at 4 and 24 weeks of treatment, with a later scalp biopsy in several patients. Clonality in the scalp was compared among normal scalp (n=4), patchy alopecia areata scalp (n=8), and alopecia totalis/universalis scalp (n=8). The RNA source kit depended on sample type: the PAXgene miRNA kit for fixed scalp, the miRNeasy kit for PBMCs, and the RNeasy kit for mouse skin. TCRbeta CDR3 regions were amplified by immunoSEQ multiplex PCR using 35 Vbeta forward and 13 Jbeta reverse primers. Beyond this particular receptor, the publication reports: Unlike mouse skin, which is dominated by gammadelta T cells, normal human skin has resident alphabeta T cells that are also sequenced, and this complicates analysis of the scalp TCR repertoire. Shared TCR sequences between patients were less evident than in mice, which may be partly attributable to HLA diversity in the patient population. Compared with normal scalp, lesional scalp had higher clonality and more expanded CD8+ clones, particularly in alopecia totalis/universalis, a pattern that suggests antigenic drive.

The CDR3 holds 16 amino acids from the cysteine to the phenylalanine. CDR3 DNA is the only sequence kept; it has 48 bases, read in frame from the first base. V loses 5 bases at its end and J loses 5 bases; junction bases beyond the gene matches: 6. As encoded in the germline V gene, CDR1 is SGHVS while CDR2 is FQNEAQ. Lesional scalp punch biopsies and peripheral blood were collected from alopecia areata patients. PBMCs were separated by density centrifugation and stained for CD3, CD4 and CD8, after which CD4+ and CD8+ T cells were sorted on a FACSAria. Concerning this clone: This receptor's antigen is unknown. Per-base quality was not reported, and no clone a single base away is much larger than it.

The library was obtained by the immunoSEQ multiplex PCR assay. RNA was extracted from all samples and reverse transcribed into cDNA as template for TCR sequencing. SuperScript III was used for first-strand cDNA synthesis, primed with a 2:1 mix of oligo-dT and random hexamers. A synthetic immune receptor repertoire was used to measure amplification bias, and any remaining bias was corrected computationally. In the authors' own workflow: Raw reads were preprocessed to remove errors, and CDR3 was defined by IMGT conventions from the conserved cysteine to phenylalanine. Clonality was calculated as 1 minus Shannon entropy normalized by log2 of the number of productive unique TCRs. Whether scalp clones were CD4 or CD8 was inferred by matching scalp TCRbeta sequences against CD4 and CD8 repertoires sorted from blood. TCRdb carries this immuneACCESS record with in-frame sequences only. Its versions omit some clonotypes, under half of them owing to an unresolved V gene in the studies checked, with the rest unexplained. That table gives V, J and clone size, and the DNA gave D and trimming. A total of around 160,000 clones appear in this sample, 45% to 60% of them only once. 6.5% to 7.5% of the sample lies in the top ten.

The sequence derives from a human donor with alopecia areata. This chain joins TRBV7-8 to TRBJ2-1; 13 bases in the junction line up with TRBD2. Sequenced input: CD4+ T cells sorted from blood. CDR3 protein: CASSPRLAGGHNEQFF. The bases read TGTGCCAGCAGCCCGAGACTAGCGGGAGGCCACAATGAGCAGTTCTTC.